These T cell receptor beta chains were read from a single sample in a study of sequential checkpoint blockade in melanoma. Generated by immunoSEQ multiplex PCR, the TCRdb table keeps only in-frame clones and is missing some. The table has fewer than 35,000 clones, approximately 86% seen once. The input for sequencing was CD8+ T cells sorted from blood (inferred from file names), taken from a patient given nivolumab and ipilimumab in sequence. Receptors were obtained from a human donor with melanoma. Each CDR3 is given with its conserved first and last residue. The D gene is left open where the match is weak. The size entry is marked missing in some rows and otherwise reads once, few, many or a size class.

TGTGCCAGCAGCTTAGCGGGAGGGAGGTACGAGCAGTACTTC	CASSLAGGRYEQYF	TRBV11-3	TRBJ2-7	TRBD2	NA
TGCAGCGTTGAAAAGACAGGGGGCGGAACTGAAGCTTTCTTT	CSVEKTGGGTEAFF	TRBV29-1	TRBJ1-1	TRBD1	NA
TGTGCCAGCAGCTTGCTGGCCGACTATGGCTACACCTTC	CASSLLADYGYTF	TRBV5-6	TRBJ1-2	NA	NA
TGTGCCAGCAGCCAGCGGGGGGGCTCCTACAATGAGCAGTTCTTC	CASSQRGGSYNEQFF	TRBV7-2	TRBJ2-1	TRBD2	NA
TGTGCCATCAGTGAAATAGCGGAGGGCACAGATACGCAGTATTTT	CAISEIAEGTDTQYF	TRBV10-3	TRBJ2-3	NA	NA
TGTGCCAGCAGTTGGGGACAGTCTAGCACAGATACGCAGTATTTT	CASSWGQSSTDTQYF	TRBV28	TRBJ2-3	TRBD1	NA
TGTGCCAGCAGTTCCCGGACAGGCAGCACAGATACGCAGTATTTT	CASSSRTGSTDTQYF	TRBV27	TRBJ2-3	TRBD1	few
TGTGCCAGCAGTTTATCTGGGACAGGCCTTTACGAGCAGTACTTC	CASSLSGTGLYEQYF	TRBV27	TRBJ2-7	TRBD1	NA
TGTGCCAGCAGGTCCTCTCTTAACACTGAAGCTTTCTTT	CASRSSLNTEAFF	TRBV27	TRBJ1-1	NA	NA
TGTGCCAGCAGTTACTCAGGGGCAGAGACCCAGTACTTC	CASSYSGAETQYF	TRBV6-5	TRBJ2-5	NA	few
TGTGCCAGCAGTTTAATCCCCGGGACAGGAAAGTTCTTC	CASSLIPGTGKFF	TRBV27	TRBJ2-1	TRBD1	once
TGTGCCAGTAGTATCAGGGCAACCTACGAGCAGTACTTC	CASSIRATYEQYF	TRBV19	TRBJ2-7	NA	NA
TGTGCCAGCAGCTTGGGGGGACTAGCGCGAAGCACAGATACGCAGTATTTT	CASSLGGLARSTDTQYF	TRBV7-9	TRBJ2-3	TRBD2	NA
TGTGCCAGCGGCTACGGGACAGATAATTCACCCCTCCACTTT	CASGYGTDNSPLHF	TRBV27	TRBJ1-6	TRBD1	NA
TGTGCCAGCAGCCCTATAACGGGGGAGGGCCTCCAAGAGACCCAGTACTTC	CASSPITGEGLQETQYF	TRBV13	TRBJ2-5	TRBD2	NA
TGTGCCAGCACCCTGGCAGGGTCCCTGACTTTC	CASTLAGSLTF	TRBV9	TRBJ2-6	NA	NA
TGCGCCAGCAGCCAGGGACTAGCGAAAGAAGTTGCCTACGAGCAGTACTTC	CASSQGLAKEVAYEQYF	TRBV4-3	TRBJ2-7	TRBD2	NA
TGTGCCAGCAGTCCTACCCGGACAGGCGTAACTGAAGCTTTCTTT	CASSPTRTGVTEAFF	TRBV2	TRBJ1-1	TRBD1	NA
TGTGCCAGTAGCGACTGGGACAGGGCAACCGGAAACACCATATATTTT	CASSDWDRATGNTIYF	TRBV19	TRBJ1-3	TRBD1	NA
TGTGCCAGCAGTTCGATTAGCTCTGGAAACACCATATATTTT	CASSSISSGNTIYF	TRBV28	TRBJ1-3	NA	NA
TGTGCCATCAGTTTCGGGGGAACCTACGAGCAGTACTTC	CAISFGGTYEQYF	TRBV10-3	TRBJ2-7	NA	once
TGTGCCAGCAGCGTAACGCCAAGCGGGGGGCGCACAGATACGCAGTATTTT	CASSVTPSGGRTDTQYF	TRBV9	TRBJ2-3	TRBD2	NA
TGTGCCAGCAGCTTGGTCCGGGTGCTAGGCTACACCTTC	CASSLVRVLGYTF	TRBV5-6	TRBJ1-2	NA	NA
TGCGCCAGCAGCCCCCGGGACAGTTTCACAGATACGCAGTATTTT	CASSPRDSFTDTQYF	TRBV4-3	TRBJ2-3	TRBD1	NA
TGTGCCAGCAGCAAAAGGGACAGGGGGCGCGGCGTCTATGGCTACACCTTC	CASSKRDRGRGVYGYTF	TRBV21-1	TRBJ1-2	NA	NA
TGTGCCAGCAGCACCCGGGACAGGCTTAATTCACCCCTCCACTTT	CASSTRDRLNSPLHF	TRBV28	TRBJ1-6	TRBD1	NA
TGCGCCAGCAGCAGCCGGGACAGGGGTTTTGGCGAGCAGTACTTC	CASSSRDRGFGEQYF	TRBV4-1	TRBJ2-7	TRBD1	NA
TGTGCCAGCAGTGACTCGGCGGAAGCCAATGAGCAGTTCTTC	CASSDSAEANEQFF	TRBV6-6	TRBJ2-1	NA	NA
TGTGCCAGCAGCGCCGGCGGCCCTGAGCAGTTCTTC	CASSAGGPEQFF	TRBV9	TRBJ2-1	NA	NA
TGCGCCAGCAGCTGGGCACTAGCCTACGAGCAGTACTTC	CASSWALAYEQYF	TRBV5-1	TRBJ2-7	NA	few
TGTGCCAGCAGCCCCTACAGGGGTGGGACAACCGGGGAGCTGTTTTTT	CASSPYRGGTTGELFF	TRBV7-2	TRBJ2-2	TRBD1	once
TGTGCCAGCTCCCCGGGGTCAGGCCCCTACGAGCAGTACTTC	CASSPGSGPYEQYF	TRBV18	TRBJ2-7	NA	NA
TGTGCCAGCTCCGGGACACAAAACACCGGGGAGCTGTTTTTT	CASSGTQNTGELFF	TRBV5-4	TRBJ2-2	NA	once
TGTGCCAGCAGCTGGGACAGGGGTAATGAAAAACTGTTTTTT	CASSWDRGNEKLFF	TRBV5-6	TRBJ1-4	TRBD1	NA
TGTGCCAGCAGCCAGAGGTGGAGCTCCTACGAGCAGTACTTC	CASSQRWSSYEQYF	TRBV4-2	TRBJ2-7	NA	NA
TGTGCCAGTACCGCATACCGCAGGGTTAGGGCTGAAGCTTTCTTT	CASTAYRRVRAEAFF	TRBV19	TRBJ1-1	NA	NA
TGTGCCAGCAGTCAACCAGGCGCCTACGAGCAGTACTTC	CASSQPGAYEQYF	TRBV27	TRBJ2-7	NA	NA
TGTGCCAGCAGTTTATCGGTAGAGGGGGACACTGAAGCTTTCTTT	CASSLSVEGDTEAFF	TRBV27	TRBJ1-1	NA	NA
TGTGCCAGCAGCCGGGGGAATCAGCCCCAGCATTTT	CASSRGNQPQHF	TRBV7-9	TRBJ1-5	NA	NA
TGCGCCAGCAGTTGGACAGGGAACACTGAAGCTTTCTTT	CASSWTGNTEAFF	TRBV10-1	TRBJ1-1	TRBD1	NA
TGTGCCAGCAGCTTAGTCGGATCAGGGCCCGGCTATGGCTACACCTTC	CASSLVGSGPGYGYTF	TRBV7-9	TRBJ1-2	NA	NA
TGTGCCAGTGGTAGCGGGAGGGCCTTTGGAACAGATACGCAGTATTTT	CASGSGRAFGTDTQYF	TRBV7-6	TRBJ2-3	TRBD2	NA
TGTGCCAGCAGATCGATAGTGGCAGATACGCAGTATTTT	CASRSIVADTQYF	TRBV27	TRBJ2-3	NA	few
TGTGCCAGCAGTTACGTCGGAGATACGCAGTATTTT	CASSYVGDTQYF	TRBV6-5	TRBJ2-3	NA	NA
TGCAGTGCTAGATCACTTGCGCCCCGGTTCTTC	CSARSLAPRFF	TRBV20-1	TRBJ2-1	NA	NA